The rows below give T cell receptor beta chains drawn from one sample of a study of PD-L1 blockade in urothelial cancer. Measured with immunoSEQ multiplex PCR; TCRdb has only the in-frame clones, and not every one. This sample yields around 100,000 clones, of which 90% are seen a single time; around 1.7% belongs to the top ten. This specimen was PBMCs, taken around atezolizumab (anti-PD-L1) treatment. Receptors were obtained from a man aged 60-69 years with urothelial cancer. Each CDR3 is given with its conserved first and last residue. The D gene is left open where the match is weak. Expanded clones get a size class; other rows say once, few or many, or leave the size out.

>TRBJ1-5|.|TRBV23-1|.
CASSQSPPRTSYQPQHF
TGCGCCAGCAGTCAATCGCCTCCCCGGACAAGCTATCAGCCCCAGCATTTT
>TRBJ2-7|.|TRBV7-9|TRBD2
CASRGTSGGRSSYEQYF
TGTGCCAGTCGAGGGACTAGCGGGGGCCGCAGCTCCTACGAGCAGTACTTC
>TRBJ2-2|many|TRBV7-2|TRBD1
CASSFGTGNGGELFF
TGTGCCAGCAGCTTCGGGACAGGGAATGGCGGGGAGCTGTTTTTT
>TRBJ2-7|once|TRBV4-1|.
CASSKGRGANYEQYF
TGCGCCAGCAGCAAGGGTCGCGGGGCCAACTACGAGCAGTACTTC
>TRBJ2-6|.|TRBV25-1|TRBD1
CASSETTGSSGANVLTF
TGTGCCAGCAGTGAAACGACAGGGAGCTCTGGGGCCAACGTCCTGACTTTC
>TRBJ2-5|.|TRBV4-3|.
CASSQEKSSQAQYF
TGCGCCAGCAGCCAAGAGAAGTCTTCACAGGCCCAGTACTTC
>TRBJ1-6|.|TRBV5-4|TRBD1
CASSQGDRVVSPLHF
TGTGCCAGCAGCCAAGGGGACAGGGTGGTTTCACCCCTCCACTTT
>TRBJ1-1|.|TRBV2|TRBD1
CASSAGTGQMNTEAFF
TGTGCCAGCAGTGCGGGGACAGGGCAAATGAACACTGAAGCTTTCTTT
>TRBJ2-5|once|TRBV9|.
CASSVSTSGETQYF
TGTGCCAGCAGCGTATCCACGTCGGGAGAGACCCAGTACTTC
>TRBJ2-7|.|TRBV7-3|.
CASSLIPQFPNYEQYF
TGTGCCAGCAGCTTAATTCCACAGTTCCCTAATTACGAGCAGTACTTC
>TRBJ2-4|once|TRBV2|.
CASSRESGVLGLAKNIQYF
TGTGCCAGCAGTAGGGAGTCGGGGGTTCTTGGTTTAGCCAAAAACATTCAGTACTTC
>TRBJ2-1|.|TRBV30|TRBD2
CAWSPFGGVNNEQFF
TGTGCCTGGAGTCCCTTTGGGGGGGTAAACAATGAGCAGTTCTTC
>TRBJ2-3|.|TRBV28|TRBD2
CASSSKLAGETDTQYF
TGTGCCAGCAGTTCAAAACTAGCGGGAGAGACAGATACGCAGTATTTT
>TRBJ2-3|.|TRBV6-6|.
CASREADTQYF
TGTGCCAGCAGGGAGGCAGATACGCAGTATTTT
>TRBJ2-4|.|TRBV5-1|.
CASSLADLKDIQYF
TGCGCCAGCAGCTTGGCCGACTTGAAAGACATTCAGTACTTC
>TRBJ2-1|.|TRBV5-4|TRBD2
CASSGKVSGSYEQFF
TGTGCCAGCAGCGGCAAGGTTAGCGGGAGCTATGAGCAGTTCTTC
>TRBJ1-2|.|TRBV28|.
CASSFGQNYGYTF
TGTGCCAGCAGCTTCGGACAGAATTATGGCTACACCTTC
>TRBJ2-5|.|TRBV6-5|TRBD2
CASTRAGVETQYF
TGTGCCAGCACTCGGGCGGGGGTAGAGACCCAGTACTTC
>TRBJ2-3|.|TRBV5-1|.
CASSFDTGTDTQYF
TGCGCCAGCAGCTTTGACACAGGCACAGATACGCAGTATTTT
>TRBJ2-7|.|TRBV28|.
CASSRTSYEQYF
TGTGCCAGCAGTCGCACATCATACGAGCAGTACTTC
>TRBJ2-7|.|TRBV6-5|TRBD2
CASSFRTSGGLGEQYF
TGTGCCAGCAGTTTCCGGACTAGCGGGGGGCTCGGGGAGCAGTACTTC
>TRBJ2-1|.|TRBV7-3|TRBD2
CASSLTASGGDNEQFF
TGTGCCAGCAGCTTAACAGCTAGCGGGGGAGACAATGAGCAGTTCTTC
>TRBJ2-7|.|TRBV7-9|TRBD1
CASVQGAEVYEQYF
TGTGCCAGCGTACAGGGGGCGGAAGTCTACGAGCAGTACTTC
>TRBJ2-7|.|TRBV5-4|TRBD1
CASSTRTGQGEQYF
TGTGCCAGCAGCACACGGACAGGGCAAGGCGAGCAGTACTTC
>TRBJ2-2|.|TRBV10-3|.
CAINSAERGPNTGELFF
TGTGCCATCAACTCAGCTGAACGAGGGCCTAACACCGGGGAGCTGTTTTTT
>TRBJ1-1|.|TRBV27|.
CASSLSSWSTEAFF
TGTGCCAGCAGTTTAAGTTCATGGAGCACTGAAGCTTTCTTT
>TRBJ1-6|.|TRBV4-2|.
CASSQDWQINSPLHF
TGTGCCAGCAGCCAAGATTGGCAGATTAATTCACCCCTCCACTTT
>TRBJ2-1|.|TRBV6-6|.
CASRPTGSSYNEQFF
TGTGCCAGCAGGCCAACAGGGAGCTCCTACAATGAGCAGTTCTTC
>TRBJ2-5|.|TRBV6-1|.
CASSDPTVTQYF
TGTGCCAGCAGTGATCCCACTGTGACCCAGTACTTC
>TRBJ2-1|.|TRBV23-1|.
CASSQYTPCRVEINNEQFF
TGCGCCAGCAGTCAATATACACCCTGCAGGGTAGAAATAAACAATGAGCAGTTCTTC
>TRBJ2-3|.|TRBV5-1|TRBD1
CASSLGQGAYTQYF
TGCGCCAGCAGCTTGGGACAGGGGGCGTATACGCAGTATTTT
>TRBJ2-2|.|TRBV7-9|.
CASSLGDRNTGELFF
TGTGCCAGCAGTTTAGGCGACAGGAACACCGGGGAGCTGTTTTTT
>TRBJ1-1|.|TRBV6-1|.
CASSERAEEAFF
TGTGCCAGCAGTGAAAGGGCGGAGGAGGCTTTCTTT
>TRBJ2-5|.|TRBV5-1|TRBD1
CASSQDRAETQYF
TGCGCCAGCAGCCAGGACAGGGCGGAGACCCAGTACTTC
>TRBJ2-2|.|TRBV28|TRBD2
CASSLSGGASGELFF
TGTGCCAGCAGTTTAAGCGGGGGGGCCTCCGGGGAGCTGTTTTTT
>TRBJ2-1|many|TRBV11-3|.
CASSRRRGSEQFF
TGTGCCAGCAGCCGTAGGAGGGGTTCCGAACAGTTCTTC
>TRBJ2-2|.|TRBV7-2|TRBD2
CASSLYPAGGPNTGELFF
TGTGCCAGCAGCTTATACCCAGCGGGAGGACCGAACACCGGGGAGCTGTTTTTT
>TRBJ2-1|.|TRBV10-1|TRBD2
CASPRGLAVYNEQFF
TGCGCCAGCCCCCGAGGGCTAGCGGTTTACAATGAGCAGTTCTTC
>TRBJ1-2|.|TRBV5-1|TRBD1
CASSLLGQGHGYTF
TGCGCCAGCAGCTTGTTGGGACAGGGACATGGCTACACCTTC
>TRBJ2-7|.|TRBV15|TRBD2
CATSRASGIYEQYF
TGTGCCACCAGCCGGGCTAGCGGGATCTACGAGCAGTACTTC
>TRBJ1-4|once|TRBV23-1|.
CASSQVRVRREKLFF
TGCGCCAGCAGTCAAGTACGGGTACGGCGGGAAAAACTGTTTTTT
>TRBJ2-3|.|TRBV4-3|.
CASSQTPQGSRDTQYF
TGCGCCAGCAGCCAGACACCCCAGGGGTCCAGAGATACGCAGTATTTT
>TRBJ2-1|.|TRBV7-8|TRBD1
CASSSERSLTGGGEQFF
TGTGCCAGCAGCTCAGAGCGATCCCTGACAGGGGGGGGTGAGCAGTTCTTC
>TRBJ1-1|.|TRBV7-3|.
CASSLRRETEAFF
TGTGCCAGCAGCTTACGTCGGGAGACTGAAGCTTTCTTT
>TRBJ2-2|once|TRBV10-3|.
CAISASSALSNTGELFF
TGTGCCATCAGTGCGTCTAGCGCCCTTTCGAACACCGGGGAGCTGTTTTTT
>TRBJ1-5|.|TRBV12-5|TRBD1
CASGFRGQVLNQPQHF
TGTGCTAGTGGTTTTAGGGGACAGGTCTTAAATCAGCCCCAGCATTTT
>TRBJ1-1|.|TRBV25-1|.
CASSELGTEAFF
TGTGCCAGCAGTGAGCTCGGCACTGAAGCTTTCTTT
>TRBJ1-6|.|TRBV6-5|.
CASSYQPGTRDSPLHF
TGTGCCAGCAGTTACCAACCCGGGACACGGGATTCACCCCTCCACTTT
>TRBJ2-3|.|TRBV9|TRBD2
CASSQLAGRTDTQYF
TGTGCCAGCAGCCAACTAGCGGGACGGACAGATACGCAGTATTTT
>TRBJ1-2|.|TRBV10-3|TRBD1
CAIKPGQGEGYTF
TGTGCCATAAAACCTGGACAGGGTGAGGGCTACACCTTC
>TRBJ1-6|.|TRBV5-1|TRBD1
CASRVDRGNSPLHF
TGCGCCAGCAGAGTTGACAGGGGGAATTCACCCCTCCACTTT
>TRBJ2-7|.|TRBV5-1|.
CASSLDRQGQEQYF
TGCGCCAGCAGCTTGGATCGGCAGGGTCAAGAGCAGTACTTC
>TRBJ2-5|.|TRBV7-8|TRBD1
CASSRYRGLETQYF
TGTGCCAGCAGCAGATACAGGGGGCTCGAGACCCAGTACTTC
>TRBJ2-5|.|TRBV7-2|.
CASSPRGAGETQYF
TGTGCCAGCAGCCCCCGAGGGGCGGGGGAGACCCAGTACTTC
>TRBJ2-4|.|TRBV5-5|TRBD1
CASSPTGGFGNIQYF
TGTGCCAGCAGCCCGACAGGGGGCTTTGGAAACATTCAGTACTTC
>TRBJ2-7|few|TRBV6-1|TRBD2
CASSAGAGSYEQYF
TGTGCCAGCAGTGCTGGAGCGGGATCCTACGAGCAGTACTTC
>TRBJ1-2|once|TRBV4-2|TRBD1
CASSVGQGDGYTF
TGTGCCAGCAGCGTCGGACAGGGTGATGGCTACACCTTC
>TRBJ2-7|.|TRBV14|.
CASSQTVSVEQYF
TGTGCCAGCAGCCAAACAGTCTCTGTCGAGCAGTACTTC
>TRBJ1-1|.|TRBV7-5|.
CVRSLQGGTEAFF
TGTGTCAGGAGCCTACAGGGTGGCACTGAAGCTTTCTTT